The present TCR beta chain was sequenced within a study of blood T cell repertoires in COVID-19. Study information: From the United States, Italy and Spain came samples of acute and convalescent COVID-19.

The protocol was immunoSEQ multiplex PCR, while the TCRdb copy is restricted to in-frame clones and leaves out a portion. Of around 190,000 clones listed, over 80% are singletons. V lost 0 bases to trimming and J lost 1 base, with 17 bases between them. Germline V gives CDR1 SGHRS, CDR2 YFSETQ. The CDR3 sequence is 17 residues long. This receptor was identified in a woman aged 25-40 years who had been exposed to COVID-19. V usage is TRBV5-1 and J usage is TRBJ2-7; possibly TRBD1 for D (6 bases). The sequenced material came from PBMCs or T cells enriched from blood (not recorded which). This chain's CDR3 is CASSLAPRTDNSYEQYF. In DNA, the CDR3 is TGCGCCAGCAGCTTGGCCCCCCGGACAGACAATTCCTACGAGCAGTACTTC.